This T cell receptor (beta chain) derives from a study of Ad26.COV2.S vaccination and SARS-CoV-2 variants. The data were produced by immunoSEQ multiplex PCR, yet TCRdb's version contains in-frame clones alone and is incomplete. The sample has fewer than 400,000 clones, 89% seen once. Treatment in this sample: some 19 received Ad26.COV2.S at low or high dose, single or two shots; roughly five received placebo; per-sample allocation not given. Material that was analyzed had been drawn on day 63 after the first vaccine or placebo injection. Looked up from germline, CDR1 is SGHDT and CDR2 is YYEEEE. J was trimmed by 0 bases and V by 6 bases; bases with no gene match: 3. The CDR3 totals 15 residues.

V gene TRBV5-6 combines with J gene TRBJ2-6, with 7 bases lining up with TRBD2. The receptor was derived from a person aged 18-65 years who received the Ad26.COV2.S COVID-19 vaccine or a placebo. The specimen was peripheral blood, collected in a trial of Ad26.COV2.S vaccine versus placebo. Here the CDR3 reads CASIPGGSGANVLTF. CDR3 in DNA: TGTGCCAGCATCCCGGGGGGCTCTGGGGCCAACGTCCTGACTTTC.